The clone carrying this T cell receptor beta chain was recorded many times. The data were obtained in a study of T cell changes during pregnancy in multiple sclerosis. Profiled with immunoSEQ multiplex PCR; TCRdb holds only in-frame clones, not every one. The sample contains roughly 48,000 clones, around 93% of which appear only once. Trimming left V 6 bases short and J 1 base short, with 9 bases between. The germline V gene encodes CDR1 SEHNR and CDR2 FQNEAQ (reference sequence). There are 13 residues in the CDR3. Source: CD8+ T cells from peripheral blood mononuclear cells, taken in the first trimester of pregnancy. This receptor was identified in a female donor with multiple sclerosis, enrolled in a pregnancy study. This chain joins TRBV7-9 and TRBJ1-1; D uncertain. CDR3 nucleotide sequence: TGTGCCAGCAGAGATGACACGAACACTGAAGCTTTCTTT. Encoded protein: CASRDDTNTEAFF.